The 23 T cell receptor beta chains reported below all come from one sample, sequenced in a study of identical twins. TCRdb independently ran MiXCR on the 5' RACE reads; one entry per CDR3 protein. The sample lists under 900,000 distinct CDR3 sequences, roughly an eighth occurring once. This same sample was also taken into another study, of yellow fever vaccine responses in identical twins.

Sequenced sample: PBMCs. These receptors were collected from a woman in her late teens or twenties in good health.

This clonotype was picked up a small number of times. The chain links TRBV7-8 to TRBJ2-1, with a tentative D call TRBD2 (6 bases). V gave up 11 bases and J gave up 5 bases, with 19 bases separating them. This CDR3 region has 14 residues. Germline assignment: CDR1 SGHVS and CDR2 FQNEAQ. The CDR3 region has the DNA TGTGCCGGCGTAGCGGAAAATGGGGACAATGAGCAGTTCTTC. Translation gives CAGVAENGDNEQFF.

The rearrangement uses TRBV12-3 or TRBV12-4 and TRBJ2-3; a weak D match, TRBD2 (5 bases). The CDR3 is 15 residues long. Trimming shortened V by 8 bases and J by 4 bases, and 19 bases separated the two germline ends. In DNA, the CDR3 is TGTGCCAGCTCTTTGGGGTGGGAGTCCGCAGATACGCAGTATTTT. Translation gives CASSLGWESADTQYF.

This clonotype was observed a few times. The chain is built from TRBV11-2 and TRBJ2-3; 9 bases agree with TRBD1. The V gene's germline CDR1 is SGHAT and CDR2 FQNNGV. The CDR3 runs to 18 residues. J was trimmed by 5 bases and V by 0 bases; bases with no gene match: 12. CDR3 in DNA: TGTGCCAGCAGCTTAGATATCATAGGGACAGGGATGGAAGATACGCAGTATTTT. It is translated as CASSLDIIGTGMEDTQYF.

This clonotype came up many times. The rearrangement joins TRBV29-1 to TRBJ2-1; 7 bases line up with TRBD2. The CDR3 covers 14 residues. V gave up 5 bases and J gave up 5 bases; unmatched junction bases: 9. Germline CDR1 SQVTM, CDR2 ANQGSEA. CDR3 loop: CSVSFAGADNEQFF. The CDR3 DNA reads TGCAGCGTTAGCTTTGCGGGAGCCGACAATGAGCAGTTCTTC.

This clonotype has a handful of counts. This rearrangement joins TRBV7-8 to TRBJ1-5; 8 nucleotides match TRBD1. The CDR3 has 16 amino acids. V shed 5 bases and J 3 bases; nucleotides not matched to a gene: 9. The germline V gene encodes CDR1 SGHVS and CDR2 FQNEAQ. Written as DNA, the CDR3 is TGTGCCAGCAGCCAAATGGACAGGGTATTCAATCAGCCCCAGCATTTT. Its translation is CASSQMDRVFNQPQHF.

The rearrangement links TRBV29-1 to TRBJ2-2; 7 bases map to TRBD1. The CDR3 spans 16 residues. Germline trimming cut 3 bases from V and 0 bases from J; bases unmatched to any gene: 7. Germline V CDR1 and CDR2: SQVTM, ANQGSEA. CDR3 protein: CSVEGPDRTNTGELFF. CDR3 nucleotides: TGCAGCGTTGAGGGCCCGGACAGGACGAACACCGGGGAGCTGTTTTTT.

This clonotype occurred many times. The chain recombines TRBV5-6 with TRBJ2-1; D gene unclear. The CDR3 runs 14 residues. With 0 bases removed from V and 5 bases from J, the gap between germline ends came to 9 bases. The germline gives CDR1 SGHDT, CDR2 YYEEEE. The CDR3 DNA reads TGTGCCAGCAGCTTGGGGCTCGAGGACAATGAGCAGTTCTTC. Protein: CASSLGLEDNEQFF.

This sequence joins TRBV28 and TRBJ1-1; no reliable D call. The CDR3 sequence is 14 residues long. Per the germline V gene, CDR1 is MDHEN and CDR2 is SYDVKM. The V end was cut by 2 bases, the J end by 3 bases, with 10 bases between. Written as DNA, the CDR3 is TGTGCCAGCAGTTTAATAGTCAGCTACACTGAAGCTTTCTTT. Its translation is CASSLIVSYTEAFF.

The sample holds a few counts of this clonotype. CDR3 loop: CSVTLTGTGNQPQHF. Written as DNA, the CDR3 is TGCAGCGTTACCCTAACCGGGACAGGGAATCAGCCCCAGCATTTT. This rearrangement joins TRBV29-1 to TRBJ1-5; TRBD1 matches 9 bases. This CDR3 comprises 15 residues. Germline trimming cut 5 bases from V and 4 bases from J; bases unmatched to any gene: 9. CDR1 and CDR2 from the germline V gene are SQVTM and ANQGSEA.

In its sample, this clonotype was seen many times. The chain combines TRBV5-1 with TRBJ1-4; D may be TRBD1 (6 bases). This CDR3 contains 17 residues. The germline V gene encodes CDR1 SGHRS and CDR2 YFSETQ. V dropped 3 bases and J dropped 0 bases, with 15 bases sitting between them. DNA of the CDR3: TGCGCCAGCAGCTCAGGGGCCCCCGTTGCAACTAATGAAAAACTGTTTTTT. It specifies CASSSGAPVATNEKLFF.

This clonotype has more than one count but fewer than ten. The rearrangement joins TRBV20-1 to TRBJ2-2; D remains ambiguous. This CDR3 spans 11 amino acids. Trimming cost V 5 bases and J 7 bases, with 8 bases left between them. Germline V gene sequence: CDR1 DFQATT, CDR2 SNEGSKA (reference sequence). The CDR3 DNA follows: TGCAGTGCTCCCCAGGTCGGGGAGCTGTTTTTT. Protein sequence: CSAPQVGELFF.

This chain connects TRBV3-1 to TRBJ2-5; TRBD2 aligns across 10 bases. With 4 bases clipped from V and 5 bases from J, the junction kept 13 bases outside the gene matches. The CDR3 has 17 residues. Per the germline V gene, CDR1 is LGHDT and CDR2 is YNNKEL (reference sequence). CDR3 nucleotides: TGTGCCAGCAGCCCCTCCGGGGCGCTAGCGGGGGTGGAGACCCAGTACTTC. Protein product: CASSPSGALAGVETQYF.

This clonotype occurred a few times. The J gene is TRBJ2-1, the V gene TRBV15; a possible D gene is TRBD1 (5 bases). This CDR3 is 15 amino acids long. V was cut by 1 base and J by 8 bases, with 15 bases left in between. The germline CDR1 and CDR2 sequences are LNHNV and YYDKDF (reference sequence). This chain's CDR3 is CATSRARAGWDEQFF. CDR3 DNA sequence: TGTGCCACCAGCAGAGCCAGGGCAGGTTGGGATGAGCAGTTCTTC.

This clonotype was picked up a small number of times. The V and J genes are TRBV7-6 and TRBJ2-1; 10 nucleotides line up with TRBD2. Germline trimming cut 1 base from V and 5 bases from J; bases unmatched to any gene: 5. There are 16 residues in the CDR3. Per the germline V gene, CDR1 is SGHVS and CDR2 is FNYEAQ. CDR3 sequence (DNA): TGTGCCAGCAGCTTAGTGGGGACTAGCGTCGACAATGAGCAGTTCTTC. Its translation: CASSLVGTSVDNEQFF.

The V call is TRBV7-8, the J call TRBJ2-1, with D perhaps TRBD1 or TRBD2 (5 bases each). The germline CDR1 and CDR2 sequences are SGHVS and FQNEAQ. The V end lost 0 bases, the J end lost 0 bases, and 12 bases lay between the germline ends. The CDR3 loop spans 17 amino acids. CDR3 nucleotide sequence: TGTGCCAGCAGCTTAGCGAGGGGCCGGAGCTCCTACAATGAGCAGTTCTTC. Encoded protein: CASSLARGRSSYNEQFF.

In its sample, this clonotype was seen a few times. The CDR3 sequence: CASSESGAAGDGYTF. For the CDR3, the DNA is TGTGCCAGCAGTGAATCAGGGGCTGCAGGGGATGGCTACACCTTC. The J gene is TRBJ1-2, the V gene TRBV2; the D gene is possibly TRBD1 (6 bases). CDR3 length: 15 residues. Germline CDR1 SNHLY, CDR2 FYNNEI. Trimming shortened V by 2 bases and J by 6 bases, and 16 bases separated the two germline ends.

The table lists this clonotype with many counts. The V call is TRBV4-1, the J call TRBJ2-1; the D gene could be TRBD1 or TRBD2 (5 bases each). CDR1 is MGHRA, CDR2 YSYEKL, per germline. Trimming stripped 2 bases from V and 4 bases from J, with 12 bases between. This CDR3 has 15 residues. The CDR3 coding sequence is TGCGCCAGCAGCCAATACTCCGGGGCGTACAATGAGCAGTTCTTC. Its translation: CASSQYSGAYNEQFF.

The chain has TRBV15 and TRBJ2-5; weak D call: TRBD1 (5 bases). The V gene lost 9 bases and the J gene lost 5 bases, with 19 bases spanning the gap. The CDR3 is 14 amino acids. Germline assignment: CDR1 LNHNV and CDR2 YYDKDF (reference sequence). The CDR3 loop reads CATIEDTQGETQYF. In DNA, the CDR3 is TGTGCCACGATTGAGGACACCCAAGGGGAGACCCAGTACTTC. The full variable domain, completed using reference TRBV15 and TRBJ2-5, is DAMVIQNPRYQVTQFGKPVTLSCSQTLNHNVMYWYQQKSSQAPKLLFHYYDKDFNNEADTPDNFQSRRPNTSFCFLDIRSPGLGDTAMYLCATIEDTQGETQYFGPGTRLLVL.

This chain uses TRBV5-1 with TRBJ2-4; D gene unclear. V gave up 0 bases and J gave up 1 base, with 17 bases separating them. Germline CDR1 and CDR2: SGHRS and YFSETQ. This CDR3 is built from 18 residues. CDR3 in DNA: TGCGCCAGCAGCTTGGAATTTGTTACCTTAGGGGCCAAAAACATTCAGTACTTC. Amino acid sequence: CASSLEFVTLGAKNIQYF.

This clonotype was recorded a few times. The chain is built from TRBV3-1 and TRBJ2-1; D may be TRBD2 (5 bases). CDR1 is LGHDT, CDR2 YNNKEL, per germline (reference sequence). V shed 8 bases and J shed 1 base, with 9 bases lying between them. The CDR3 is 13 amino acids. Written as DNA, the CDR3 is TGTGCCAGCCGAGCGGCTTCCTACAATGAGCAGTTCTTC. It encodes CASRAASYNEQFF.

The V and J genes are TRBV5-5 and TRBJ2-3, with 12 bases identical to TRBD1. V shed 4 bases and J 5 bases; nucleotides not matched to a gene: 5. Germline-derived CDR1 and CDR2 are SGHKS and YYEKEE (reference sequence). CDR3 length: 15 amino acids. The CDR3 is CASSPGTGGGDTQYF. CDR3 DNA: TGTGCCAGCAGCCCCGGGACAGGGGGCGGAGATACGCAGTATTTT.

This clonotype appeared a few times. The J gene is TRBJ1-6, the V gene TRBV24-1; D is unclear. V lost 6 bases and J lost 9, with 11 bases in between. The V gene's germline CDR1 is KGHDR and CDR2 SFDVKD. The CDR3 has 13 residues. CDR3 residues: CATSPSVGSPLHF. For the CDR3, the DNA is TGTGCCACCAGTCCCTCCGTAGGTTCACCCCTCCACTTT.

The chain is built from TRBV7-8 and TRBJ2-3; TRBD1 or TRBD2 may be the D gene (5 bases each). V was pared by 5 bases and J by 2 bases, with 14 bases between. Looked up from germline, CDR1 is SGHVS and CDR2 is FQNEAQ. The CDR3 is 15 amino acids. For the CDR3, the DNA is TGTGCCAGCAGCGAATCGGGACCAATCACAGATACGCAGTATTTT. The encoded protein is CASSESGPITDTQYF.